These 7 T cell receptor beta chains share one sample of origin, sequenced in a study of Tregs in tolerant kidney transplant recipients. The protocol was immunoSEQ multiplex PCR, while the TCRdb copy is restricted to in-frame clones and leaves out a portion. Found here are over 85,000 clones, more than 85% of them singletons; the top ten hold 0.4% to 0.55%. The starting material was CD4+ T cells from blood, obtained before the transplant. These receptors were obtained from a human donor who received a combined kidney and bone marrow transplant.

This clone has just one count. The J gene is TRBJ2-2, the V gene TRBV11-2, with D unresolved. Germline V gives CDR1 SGHAT, CDR2 FQNNGV. Trimming pared 6 bases from V and 6 bases from J, leaving 8 bases between. The length of the CDR3 is 12 residues. CDR3 amino acids: CASSRQAGELFF. Here the CDR3 DNA reads TGTGCCAGCAGTCGACAAGCCGGGGAGCTGTTTTTT.

This clone was counted a single time. V gene TRBV5-1 combines with J gene TRBJ2-3; TRBD1 agrees at 10 bases. V trimming: 3 bases; J trimming: 6 bases; junction bases outside the gene matches: 7. This CDR3 region has 15 residues. The germline CDR1 and CDR2 sequences are SGHRS and YFSETQ. The CDR3: CASSWGGQGLDTQYF. DNA for the CDR3: TGCGCCAGCAGCTGGGGGGGACAGGGGTTGGATACGCAGTATTTT. The full variable domain, in which reference TRBV5-1 and TRBJ2-3 provide the parts outside the CDR3, is KAGVTQTPRYLIKTRGQQVTLSCSPISGHRSVSWYQQTPGQGLQFLFEYFSETQRNKGNFPGRFSGRQFSNSRSEMNVSTLELGDSALYLCASSWGGQGLDTQYFGPGTRLTVL.

The genes are TRBV5-1 and TRBJ1-1; D not resolved. The CDR3 is 11 residues long. In germline, CDR1 is SGHRS, CDR2 YFSETQ. V lost 1 base to trimming and J lost 8 bases, with 6 bases between them. The CDR3 spells CASSLNSEAFF. The CDR3 coding sequence is TGCGCCAGCAGCTTGAACAGCGAAGCTTTCTTT.

This chain connects TRBV5-8 to TRBJ2-5, with D possibly matching TRBD2 (6 bases). The DNA end is a closer match to TRBJ2-7, so the J assignment may be wrong. This CDR3 spans 17 amino acids. Germline assignment: CDR1 SGHTS and CDR2 YDEGEE. The CDR3 is CASSLEQGWGGSYEQYF. CDR3 in DNA: TGTGCCAGCAGCCTGGAACAAGGGTGGGGAGGATCCTACGAGCAGTACTTC.

This clone was recorded only once. V gene TRBV5-6 combines with J gene TRBJ1-2; 9 positions agree with TRBD1. V lost 1 base, J lost 3 bases, and 7 bases stayed unmatched. Per germline, CDR1 SGHDT and CDR2 YYEEEE. This CDR3 is built from 16 residues. CDR3 bases: TGTGCCAGCAGCTTGACGGGACAGGGACCTCACTATGGCTACACCTTC. Translation: CASSLTGQGPHYGYTF.

This clone was found once. The chain joins TRBV5-1 to TRBJ2-3; TRBD2 matches 9 bases. The CDR3 covers 16 residues. Germline V gene sequence: CDR1 SGHRS, CDR2 YFSETQ. V was clipped by 3 bases and J by 4 bases; unmatched bases: 9. The CDR3 is CASSYLAGSLADTQYF. The CDR3 region has the DNA TGCGCCAGCAGCTACCTAGCGGGATCGCTTGCAGATACGCAGTATTTT.

The rearrangement uses TRBV7-2 and TRBJ2-7; D is possibly TRBD2 (6 bases). CDR1 and CDR2 (germline): SGHTA, FQGNSA. V was trimmed by 1 base and J by 6 bases, leaving 16 bases between them. The CDR3 is 15 residues long. The CDR3 sequence: CASSLDRGMGLEQYF. Here the CDR3 DNA reads TGTGCCAGCAGCTTAGATCGGGGGATGGGTCTCGAGCAGTACTTC.